A selection of T cell receptor beta chains follows, all from one sample in a study of shared clonotypes between healthy human individuals. TCRdb's table, derived via immunoSEQ multiplex PCR, lists solely in-frame clones and lacks some. In the table there are hundreds of thousands of clones, around 79% of which are singletons. Source material: PBMCs. These receptors originate from a woman between 40 and 50 years old in good health. Some clones in this sample may be carry-over from other donors' samples. The conserved cysteine and the conserved F or W are not part of the CDR3 here. The D gene is left open where the match is weak.

>TRBJ1-3|-|TRBV9
ASSSTGSGNTIY
>TRBJ1-1|-|TRBV7-3
ASSLSRNTEAF
>TRBJ2-1|-|TRBV4-1
ASRSYNEQF
>TRBJ2-2|TRBD2|TRBV19
ASRSQLAGDRTGELF
>TRBJ2-7|TRBD1|TRBV27
ASQLTGAHEQY
>TRBJ2-5|-|TRBV2
ASSDQDRRLGTQY
>TRBJ2-6|TRBD1|TRBV5-1
ASSIHRGDSSGANVLT
>TRBJ2-2|-|TRBV29-1
SVAWTSNTGELF
>TRBJ2-1|TRBD2|TRBV16
ASSQPIAGGLHNEQF
>TRBJ2-5|-|TRBV5-6
ASSLGAASMGLETQY
>TRBJ2-1|TRBD2|TRBV5-8
ASSFSGRAMDEQF
>TRBJ2-1|TRBD2|TRBV6-1
ASSGTSGSVNEQF
>TRBJ2-7|-|TRBV14
ASSQDPGLPYEQY
>TRBJ2-1|-|TRBV30
AWTKGRYNEQF
>TRBJ2-2|TRBD1|TRBV28
ASMKWTGGVTGELF
>TRBJ1-2|-|TRBV19
ASSMVGAILEGYT
>TRBJ2-5|-|TRBV7-2
ASSYRGQETQY
>TRBJ2-3|-|TRBV5-6
ASSPSHTDTQY
>TRBJ1-1|-|TRBV2
ASGSEMNTEAF
>TRBJ1-2|-|TRBV28
ASSLPGGGGYT
>TRBJ2-3|TRBD2|TRBV5-8
ASSLGAGSTDTQY
>TRBJ2-7|-|TRBV28
ASSPPGAGYEQY
>TRBJ1-2|-|TRBV30
AWSPGGYGYT
>TRBJ1-4|-|TRBV30
AWSSGQIRSNEKLF
>TRBJ1-3|-|TRBV11-2
ASSLSRSGNTIY
>TRBJ2-7|TRBD2|TRBV7-9
ASSLGGTSVLYEQY
>TRBJ1-6|-|TRBV28
ASSYTGNADSPLH
>TRBJ2-7|-|TRBV28
ASTPRAGLYEQY
>TRBJ1-4|-|TRBV29-1
SVEVSKGEKLF
>TRBJ2-5|TRBD1|TRBV7-8
ASSLGGQGAFGETQY
>TRBJ2-7|-|TRBV4-2
ASSQGAGVGSYEQY
>TRBJ2-3|-|TRBV28
ASSGGGTDTQY
>TRBJ2-3|-|TRBV30
AWIQGREDTQY
>TRBJ1-4|TRBD1|TRBV10-3
ATTGGRDEKLF
>TRBJ2-7|TRBD2|TRBV4-2
ASSQDQASGRATYEQY
>TRBJ1-5|-|TRBV6-1
ASTELGKTQPQH
>TRBJ2-7|-|TRBV10-2
ASRGLPGHEQY
>TRBJ2-1|TRBD2|TRBV7-8
ASSLVVPSGNNEQF
>-|-|TRBV11-2
ASSLVRDFSPEQY
>TRBJ2-1|-|TRBV7-9
ASIPKGLSYNEQF
>TRBJ2-5|-|TRBV27
ASSPRLAAQETQY
>TRBJ2-7|TRBD1|TRBV7-2
ASSPGQGSSYEQY
>TRBJ2-1|-|TRBV14
ASSQLANFGDEQF
>TRBJ2-3|-|TRBV19
ASSRGGFGTDTQY
>TRBJ2-1|-|TRBV4-1
ASSQPAYNEQF
>TRBJ2-2|-|TRBV6-1
ASSERLARWNTGELF
>TRBJ2-3|TRBD1|TRBV28
ASSPRDRGGTDTQY
>TRBJ2-7|TRBD1|TRBV27
ASSTGAREQY
>TRBJ2-1|-|TRBV10-2
ASSPQGIDNEQF
>TRBJ2-5|-|TRBV15
ATSRGRGDQETQY
>TRBJ2-1|-|TRBV2
ASSPSNEQF
>TRBJ2-5|TRBD2|TRBV7-2
ASSSTSGDGETQY
>TRBJ2-1|-|TRBV28
ASRKYNEQF
>TRBJ2-1|-|TRBV15
ATSRPSGEQF
>TRBJ2-1|-|TRBV11-1
ASSRDFDSYNEQF